This T cell receptor (beta chain) originates from a study of blood T cell repertoires in COVID-19. Overall study context: Spain, Italy and the United States supplied samples that represented acute and convalescent COVID-19.

Participants' reported clinical history set cohort assignment. The table lists this clone with a count of one. The trim removed 4 bases at V and 7 bases at J, leaving 9 bases unmatched. Germline V gives CDR1 MRHNA, CDR2 SNTAGT. The CDR3 contains 15 residues. Authors' analysis steps: Reference gene primers were amplified, and this amplification served to estimate nucleated cell counts. The assay was immunoSEQ multiplex PCR, and TCRdb's table has in-frame clones only and misses some. V, J and clone size are taken as reported in that table, and D and trimming were inferred from the DNA itself. The sample holds 310,000 or so clones, around nine tenths seen once.

The sample taken for sequencing was PBMCs or T cells enriched from blood (not recorded which). This TCR came from a woman aged 40 to 49 who had recovered from COVID-19. The V call is TRBV6-4, the J call TRBJ2-3; TRBD1 matches at 9 bases. For the CDR3, the DNA is TGTGCCAGCAGTGCTACCACGGGACAGGGAAATACGCAGTATTTT. Its translation is CASSATTGQGNTQYF.